The T cell receptor beta chain under discussion was sequenced for a study of T-cell memory formation after mild COVID-19. TCRdb redid the calling of the 5' RACE reads with MiXCR, one entry per CDR3 protein. The profile shows 190,000 or so distinct CDR3 sequences, 20% to 25% of them singletons. Between the trimmed V and J ends, which lost 5 bases and 3 bases, there was a span of 16 bases. Germline V lookup: CDR1 SEHNR, CDR2 FQNEAQ (reference sequence). The CDR3 has 15 amino acids. This clonotype came up a few times. The chain carries TRBV7-9 and TRBJ1-1; perhaps TRBD1 as D (5 bases). The receptor was isolated from an adult woman who had mild COVID-19 (a few samples of this study predate the infection). Cell type and time point are not known. The material sequenced was PBMCs or a T cell subset sorted from them (not recorded which). CDR3 DNA: TGTGCCAGCAGCCCCCGGGGGAGGGGTGACACTGAAGCTTTCTTT. Protein product: CASSPRGRGDTEAFF.